A selection of T cell receptor beta chains follows, all from one sample in a study of beta chain features in type 1 diabetes. Only in-frame clones appear in the TCRdb table, and some are missing; sequencing was by immunoSEQ multiplex PCR. Here the sample spans 200,000 to 250,000 clones, under 20% being singletons. What was sequenced was naive CD4+ T cells from blood. The source of these receptors is a man in his thirties or forties with type 1 diabetes. Both conserved end residues are part of each CDR3. The D gene is left open where the match is weak. Clone size is given for some rows only: seen once, a few or many times, or a class if the clone is expanded.

D gene: NA; J gene: TRBJ1-2; V gene: TRBV30; clone size: few; CDR3 DNA: TGTGCCTGGAGTAGTCGGACAGCCCTTAACTATGGCTACACCTTC; CDR3 protein: CAWSSRTALNYGYTF
D gene: NA; J gene: TRBJ1-2; V gene: TRBV9; clone size: NA; CDR3 DNA: TGTGCCAGCACCGGGGGGACGGCCTATGGCTACACCTTC; CDR3 protein: CASTGGTAYGYTF
D gene: TRBD1; J gene: TRBJ2-7; V gene: TRBV10-3; clone size: NA; CDR3 DNA: TGTGCCATCAGTGAGCTGGGACAGGGGTCCCACGAGCAGTACTTC; CDR3 protein: CAISELGQGSHEQYF
D gene: NA; J gene: TRBJ2-5; V gene: TRBV29-1; clone size: few; CDR3 DNA: TGCAGCGTTAGTTTTCAGGGGGAGACCCAGTACTTC; CDR3 protein: CSVSFQGETQYF
D gene: NA; J gene: TRBJ2-1; V gene: TRBV28; clone size: NA; CDR3 DNA: TGTGCCAGCAATTCTGGGGGTTTCTCCTACAATGAGCAGTTCTTC; CDR3 protein: CASNSGGFSYNEQFF
D gene: NA; J gene: TRBJ2-1; V gene: TRBV30; clone size: few; CDR3 DNA: TGTGCCTGGAGTGGAGGCGGGGCAGGGCAGTTCTTC; CDR3 protein: CAWSGGGAGQFF
D gene: TRBD1; J gene: TRBJ2-5; V gene: TRBV10-3; clone size: NA; CDR3 DNA: TGTGCCATCAGTGACAAGACAGGGAAGAGAGAGACCCAGTACTTC; CDR3 protein: CAISDKTGKRETQYF
D gene: TRBD2; J gene: TRBJ2-3; V gene: TRBV9; clone size: NA; CDR3 DNA: TGTGCCAGCAGCGTCACTTCGGCGGGAGGGGCAGATACGCAGTATTTT; CDR3 protein: CASSVTSAGGADTQYF
D gene: TRBD1; J gene: TRBJ2-5; V gene: TRBV18; clone size: NA; CDR3 DNA: TGTGCCAGCTCATGGGACAGCCAAGAGACCCAGTACTTC; CDR3 protein: CASSWDSQETQYF
D gene: TRBD2; J gene: TRBJ2-5; V gene: TRBV27; clone size: NA; CDR3 DNA: TGTGCCAGCAGTTCTACGGGAGCGGGGGAGACCCAGTACTTC; CDR3 protein: CASSSTGAGETQYF
D gene: TRBD1; J gene: TRBJ1-1; V gene: TRBV29-1; clone size: NA; CDR3 DNA: TGCAGCGTTCTTTTACAGGGGGCGCGTACTGAAGCTTTCTTT; CDR3 protein: CSVLLQGARTEAFF
D gene: NA; J gene: TRBJ2-5; V gene: TRBV5-1; clone size: few; CDR3 DNA: TGCGCCAGCAGCGCAAAAAGGGACTCAGCGAAAGAGACCCAGTACTTC; CDR3 protein: CASSAKRDSAKETQYF
D gene: NA; J gene: TRBJ2-6; V gene: TRBV10-3; clone size: NA; CDR3 DNA: TGTGCCATCCGGGCGACGGAAAACTCTGGGGCCAACGTCCTGACTTTC; CDR3 protein: CAIRATENSGANVLTF
D gene: NA; J gene: TRBJ2-7; V gene: TRBV30; clone size: few; CDR3 DNA: TGTGCCTGCGGGACTTACGAGCAGTACTTC; CDR3 protein: CACGTYEQYF
D gene: TRBD1; J gene: TRBJ1-5; V gene: TRBV30; clone size: NA; CDR3 DNA: TGTGCCTGGAGTGTGACAGGGCCAAATCAGCCCCAGCATTTT; CDR3 protein: CAWSVTGPNQPQHF
D gene: NA; J gene: TRBJ1-2; V gene: TRBV19; clone size: NA; CDR3 DNA: TGTGCCACCGCGGACCAGCCGGTCTATGGCTACACCTTC; CDR3 protein: CATADQPVYGYTF
D gene: NA; J gene: TRBJ2-3; V gene: TRBV4-1; clone size: NA; CDR3 DNA: TGCGCCAGCAGCCTTGGGCAGTATGCGGGGACAGATACGCAGTATTTT; CDR3 protein: CASSLGQYAGTDTQYF
D gene: NA; J gene: TRBJ1-2; V gene: TRBV28; clone size: NA; CDR3 DNA: TGTGCCAGCAGTTTATCCGAAGGCTACACCTTC; CDR3 protein: CASSLSEGYTF
D gene: NA; J gene: TRBJ1-1; V gene: TRBV9; clone size: NA; CDR3 DNA: TGTGCCAGCAGCGCACGAGGGGGGAACACTGAAGCTTTCTTT; CDR3 protein: CASSARGGNTEAFF
D gene: NA; J gene: TRBJ2-7; V gene: TRBV19; clone size: few; CDR3 DNA: TGTGCCAGTAGCCGACAGGTTCGAGACGAGCAGTACTTC; CDR3 protein: CASSRQVRDEQYF
D gene: NA; J gene: TRBJ1-1; V gene: TRBV4-3; clone size: few; CDR3 DNA: TGCGCCAGCAGCCAAGAAGGGGAAGGGAAAGCTTTCTTT; CDR3 protein: CASSQEGEGKAFF
D gene: TRBD1; J gene: TRBJ2-7; V gene: TRBV7-2; clone size: NA; CDR3 DNA: TGTGCCAGCAGCTACCGGGACAGGATCTACGAGCAGTACTTC; CDR3 protein: CASSYRDRIYEQYF
D gene: NA; J gene: TRBJ2-7; V gene: TRBV4-1; clone size: few; CDR3 DNA: TGCGCCAGCAGCCAAGACCCTTTTCCCGAATACGAGCAGTACTTC; CDR3 protein: CASSQDPFPEYEQYF
D gene: TRBD2; J gene: TRBJ2-7; V gene: TRBV9; clone size: few; CDR3 DNA: TGTGCCAGCAGCGTCGGGACTAGCGGGAGGGCACCCTACGAGCAGTACTTC; CDR3 protein: CASSVGTSGRAPYEQYF
D gene: TRBD2; J gene: TRBJ2-5; V gene: TRBV29-1; clone size: few; CDR3 DNA: TGCAGCGTTGCGGGAGGCAGGGCAGGGGAGACCCAGTACTTC; CDR3 protein: CSVAGGRAGETQYF
D gene: NA; J gene: TRBJ2-1; V gene: TRBV9; clone size: NA; CDR3 DNA: TGTGCCAGCAGCGTAGTAGGCGGATCCTACAATGAGCAGTTCTTC; CDR3 protein: CASSVVGGSYNEQFF
D gene: TRBD2; J gene: TRBJ2-2; V gene: TRBV18; clone size: NA; CDR3 DNA: TGTGCCAGCTCACCAAAGCGGGAGTCCGGGGAGCTGTTTTTT; CDR3 protein: CASSPKRESGELFF
D gene: NA; J gene: TRBJ2-7; V gene: TRBV7-9; clone size: few; CDR3 DNA: TGTGCCAGCAGCTTACGGGGCATTCTTTACGAGCAGTACTTC; CDR3 protein: CASSLRGILYEQYF
D gene: NA; J gene: TRBJ1-2; V gene: TRBV30; clone size: few; CDR3 DNA: TGTGCCTGGAACAGTCAGTATAACTATGGCTACACCTTC; CDR3 protein: CAWNSQYNYGYTF
D gene: NA; J gene: TRBJ2-2; V gene: TRBV5-1; clone size: few; CDR3 DNA: TGCGCCAGCAGAGTGGGACAGAACACCGGGGAGCTGTTTTTT; CDR3 protein: CASRVGQNTGELFF
D gene: NA; J gene: TRBJ2-1; V gene: TRBV25-1; clone size: few; CDR3 DNA: TGTGCCTCAACCTTGGACAACAAGCAGTTCTTC; CDR3 protein: CASTLDNKQFF
D gene: TRBD2; J gene: TRBJ2-1; V gene: TRBV7-2; clone size: NA; CDR3 DNA: TGTGCCAGCAGCCCCTCGCCGACTAGCGGGAGGTCTAATGAGCAGTTCTTC; CDR3 protein: CASSPSPTSGRSNEQFF